This T cell receptor beta chain was observed in a study of blood T cell repertoires in COVID-19. Study-wide background: Acute and convalescent COVID-19 specimens originated in the United States, Italy and Spain.

The Seattle site enrolled patients during active infection and followed them longitudinally. Per the authors' pipeline: Nucleated cell counts were estimated from reference gene primer amplification. Profiling relied on immunoSEQ multiplex PCR, and the TCRdb table lists in-frame clones only, not all of them. V and J calls and clone size are those listed in that table; D and trimming were worked out from the DNA. Counted here are 350,000 or so clones, around 87% occurring once; the ten biggest clones make up around 9.3%. Germline-derived CDR1 and CDR2 are LGHDT and YNNKEL (reference sequence). This CDR3 region has 17 residues. V lost 0 bases and J lost 5; bases outside the gene matches: 13.

This receptor was taken from a woman aged 25 to 39 with COVID-19, enrolled during active disease. The sample consisted of peripheral blood. V is TRBV3-1 (or the pseudogene TRBV3-2) and J is TRBJ2-7; 7 positions agree with TRBD2. The chain's CDR3 is CASSQDTSVAGTHEQYF. The CDR3 nucleotides are TGTGCCAGCAGCCAAGACACTAGCGTTGCAGGTACGCACGAGCAGTACTTC.